The present TCR beta chain was sequenced within a study of cytomegalovirus exposure and HLA in healthy donors. Study summary: Within an early data release were roughly 90 million unique TCRs drawn from HLA-typed donors.

The PCR used 60 Vbeta and 13 Jbeta primers. TCRdb keeps only in-frame clones here, not all; method: immunoSEQ multiplex PCR. The profile shows 95,000 to 150,000 clones, 60% to 80% of them singletons. CDR3 length: 15 amino acids. Germline V gene lookup returns CDR1 MNHNS and CDR2 SASEGT. Trimming took 8 bases from V and 6 from J, leaving 20 bases between them. This clone has a single count. This receptor was identified in a young man in good health and CMV-seronegative. J is TRBJ2-1 and V is TRBV6-1, with a tentative D call TRBD2 (6 bases). The source material was PBMCs. Here the CDR3 reads CASSAGTAMVNEQFF. The CDR3 region has the DNA TGTGCCAGCTCAGCCGGGACTGCCATGGTCAATGAGCAGTTCTTC.